These 14 T cell receptor beta chains were sequenced from one sample in a study of blood T cell repertoires in COVID-19. Some clones are missing from TCRdb's copy, which holds only in-frame ones; the method was immunoSEQ multiplex PCR. The data show approximately 190,000 clones, nearly 85% seen once. The source material was peripheral blood. The receptors come from a woman aged 30 to 39 with acute or convalescent COVID-19.

The rearrangement joins TRBV5-8 to TRBJ1-5; TRBD1 matches at 7 bases. The CDR3 contains 15 residues. After removal of 4 bases from V and 7 bases from J, the junction contained 11 bases not matched to a gene. Germline loops: CDR1 SGHTS, CDR2 YDEGEE. In DNA, the CDR3 is TGTGCCAGCAGCCAGACGACAGGGCCGAGGCAGCCCCAGCATTTT. It codes for CASSQTTGPRQPQHF.

The chain carries TRBV5-1 and TRBJ2-5, with 7 bases identical to TRBD2. The germline gives CDR1 SGHRS, CDR2 YFSETQ. With V trimmed by 0 bases and J by 6 bases, 8 bases remained unmatched. The CDR3 has 15 residues. CDR3 bases: TGCGCCAGCAGCTTGGCCGGGCTAGCGGAAAAGACCCAGTACTTC. Its protein is CASSLAGLAEKTQYF.

The rearrangement links TRBV7-8 to TRBJ1-1, with 7 bases that match TRBD1. CDR1 is SGHVS and CDR2 is FQNEAQ in the germline V gene. Losses at the gene ends were 5 bases for V and 0 bases for J; bases not matched to a gene: 3. The CDR3 sequence is 14 residues long. This CDR3 is CASSAGQMNTEAFF. The CDR3 region has the DNA TGTGCCAGCAGCGCGGGACAGATGAACACTGAAGCTTTCTTT.

This chain connects TRBV5-1 to TRBJ1-3, with 9 bases aligning to TRBD1. The germline CDR1 and CDR2 sequences are SGHRS and YFSETQ. The J segment lost 2 bases and the V segment lost 4 bases, leaving 4 bases of the junction unmatched. This CDR3 has 15 amino acids. The chain's CDR3 is CASSEGQGPGNTIYF. CDR3 sequence (DNA): TGCGCCAGCAGCGAGGGACAGGGCCCTGGAAACACCATATATTTT.

This chain joins TRBV14 and TRBJ1-5; D is undetermined. Germline V gene data show CDR1 as SGHDN and CDR2 as FVKESK. Trimming stripped 0 bases from V and 6 bases from J, with 6 bases between. There are 13 residues in the CDR3. DNA of the CDR3: TGTGCCAGCAGCCAAGACCCCGTTCAGCCCCAGCATTTT. Translated: CASSQDPVQPQHF.

The chain recombines TRBV28 with TRBJ2-3; 7 bases are a match to TRBD1. V shed 5 bases, J shed 3 bases, and the junction held 8 bases outside the gene matches. Germline loops: CDR1 MDHEN, CDR2 SYDVKM. The CDR3 sequence is 15 residues long. CDR3 residues: CASSLTGDMTDTQYF. As DNA, the CDR3 is TGTGCCAGCAGTCTAACAGGGGATATGACAGATACGCAGTATTTT.

This clone was recorded only once. The rearrangement uses TRBV29-1 and TRBJ1-2; 8 nucleotides match TRBD1. V lost 4 bases and J lost 4; bases outside the gene matches: 2. CDR3 size: 12 residues. The germline gives CDR1 SQVTM, CDR2 ANQGSEA. CDR3 loop: CSVVTGGYGYTF. DNA for the CDR3: TGCAGCGTTGTAACAGGGGGCTATGGCTACACCTTC.

This chain uses TRBV28 with TRBJ1-1; D perhaps matches TRBD1 (5 bases). Trimming stripped 5 bases from V and 1 base from J, with 14 bases between. The CDR3 consists of 15 residues. CDR1 MDHEN and CDR2 SYDVKM come from the germline V gene. The DNA for the CDR3 is TGTGCCAGCAGTCCGAGTACAGGCCCGAACACTGAAGCTTTCTTT. Amino acids: CASSPSTGPNTEAFF.

The chain recombines TRBV6-5 with TRBJ2-2, with 7 bases identical to TRBD2. The V gene end was trimmed by 4 bases and the J gene end by 0 bases; junction bases not matched to a gene: 5. This CDR3 spans 16 amino acids. Germline loops: CDR1 MNHEY, CDR2 SVGAGI. The CDR3 DNA sequence: TGTGCCAGCAGTTTGTCTGCGGGAGCGAACACCGGGGAGCTGTTTTTT. Translating it yields CASSLSAGANTGELFF.

This clone was found a few times. The rearrangement links TRBV12-5 to TRBJ1-2; tentative D call: TRBD1 (5 bases). This CDR3 region has 12 residues. Trimming removed 3 bases from V and 7 bases from J, with 9 bases in between. Germline loops: CDR1 LGHNT, CDR2 FRNRAP. CDR3 protein: CASGLHRSGYTF. The CDR3, as DNA: TGTGCTAGTGGTTTACACAGGAGTGGCTACACCTTC.

The chain carries TRBV9 and TRBJ2-3, with TRBD2 identical over 13 bases. Germline V gives CDR1 SGDLS, CDR2 YYNGEE. The length of the CDR3 is 17 residues. Trimming at V came to 4 bases and at J to 2 bases, leaving 7 bases not matched to a gene. CDR3 sequence: CASSSGLAGAYTDTQYF. The CDR3 DNA reads TGTGCCAGCAGCTCTGGACTAGCGGGGGCCTACACAGATACGCAGTATTTT.

This clone has only one observation. The genes are TRBV25-1 and TRBJ2-2, with 10 bases matching TRBD1. Looked up from germline, CDR1 is MGHDK and CDR2 is SYGVNS. V shed 5 bases, J shed 5 bases, and the junction held 5 bases outside the gene matches. The CDR3 extends over 15 amino acids. CDR3 DNA: TGTGCCAGCAGTCACCCGGGACAGGGGACCGGGGAGCTGTTTTTT. Translated, it gives CASSHPGQGTGELFF. Together with reference TRBV25-1 and TRBJ2-2, the CDR3 gives the full variable domain: EADIYQTPRYLVIGTGKKITLECSQTMGHDKMYWYQQDPGMELHLIHYSYGVNSTEKGDLSSESTVSRIRTEHFPLTLESARPSHTSQYLCASSHPGQGTGELFFGEGSRLTVL.

The rearrangement uses TRBV6-2 or TRBV6-3 and TRBJ1-2, with a tentative D call TRBD1 (5 bases). Germline CDR1 is MNHEY and CDR2 is SVGEGT. The CDR3 consists of 12 residues. V was clipped by 2 bases and J by 4 bases, with 5 bases between them. The CDR3 bases are TGTGCCAGCAGTTACGACAGCTATGGCTACACCTTC. Translating it yields CASSYDSYGYTF.

The rearrangement joins TRBV7-2 to TRBJ2-1; D unclear. The CDR3 spans 14 residues. V dropped 0 bases and J dropped 3 bases, with 6 bases sitting between them. Germline-derived CDR1 and CDR2 are SGHTA and FQGNSA. Here the CDR3 reads CASSLALSYNEQFF. The DNA of the CDR3 is TGTGCCAGCAGCTTAGCCCTTAGCTACAATGAGCAGTTCTTC.